This record covers a single T cell receptor (beta chain). This sample is part of a study of T cell changes during pregnancy in multiple sclerosis. The length of the CDR3 is 18 residues. The V and J ends lost 2 bases and 0 bases, in that order; junction bases with no gene match: 11. Germline CDR1 and CDR2: MNHEY and SMNVEV (reference sequence). Only in-frame clones appear in the TCRdb table, and some are missing; sequencing was by immunoSEQ multiplex PCR. The sample contains tens of thousands of clones, more than 75% of which appear only once. This sequence was found in a female donor with multiple sclerosis, enrolled in a pregnancy study. The source material was CD8+ T cells from peripheral blood mononuclear cells, sampled before pregnancy. The genes are TRBV27 and TRBJ2-3, with 7 bases fitting TRBD2. The CDR3 region has the DNA TGTGCCAGCAGTTTAAACCTCGGACTAGACGTTAGCACAGATACGCAGTATTTT. Its protein is CASSLNLGLDVSTDTQYF.